A single sample gave rise to the 32 T cell receptor beta chains below, sequenced in a study of immune cell composition in non-small cell lung cancer (dated by TCRdb to 2016 to 2017). Normal lung samples were non-adjacent lung tissue taken as far from the tumour as possible, at least 3 cm away, from the same patient. The library was made by the immunoSEQ multiplex PCR assay. Entries here come from immuneACCESS through TCRdb and include only in-frame sequences with V and J called. Some clones fail to appear in such tables; in the studies checked, an unresolved V gene covers under half of the shortfall, and the cause of the remainder is unknown. Recorded for this sample are 6,600 or so clones; over 65% of them occurred a single time. The ten largest clones add up to more than 7.5% of the sample. The sequenced sample consisted of non-adjacent lung tissue. All receptors come from a human donor with non-small cell lung cancer.

The V and J genes are TRBV27 and TRBJ2-3; D gene unclear. In germline, CDR1 is MNHEY, CDR2 SMNVEV (reference sequence). Trimming removed 5 bases at V and 6 bases at J, with 18 bases between. CDR3 length: 15 residues. The CDR3 bases are TGTGCCAGCAGTCAAACAAGAGGATTCTTCGATACGCAGTATTTT. Protein product: CASSQTRGFFDTQYF.

The DNA of the CDR3 is TGTGCCAGCAGGGGACAGGGGTCGGCAGATACGCAGTATTTT. It specifies CASRGQGSADTQYF. V and J are TRBV6-5 and TRBJ2-3; 10 nucleotides line up with TRBD1. Trimming took 6 bases from V and 4 from J; bases not matched to a gene: 4. In germline, CDR1 is MNHEY, CDR2 SVGAGI. The CDR3 loop spans 14 amino acids.

This clone has only one observation. V and J are TRBV7-9 and TRBJ2-7; no firm D call. CDR3 length: 12 amino acids. The germline CDR1 and CDR2 sequences are SEHNR and FQNEAQ (reference sequence). Trimming cost V 2 bases and J 2 bases, with 4 bases left between them. The CDR3 DNA is TGTGCCAGCAGCTTATCTGCCTACGAGCAGTACTTC. It is translated as CASSLSAYEQYF.

This clone has a handful of counts. This sequence joins TRBV5-1 and TRBJ2-3; 10 bases fit TRBD1. Germline CDR1 is SGHRS and CDR2 is YFSETQ. Trimming took 0 bases from V and 4 from J; bases not matched to a gene: 5. The CDR3 contains 16 residues. The CDR3 region has the DNA TGCGCCAGCAGCTTGGATCCGGGACAGGGGTCAGATACGCAGTATTTT. This codes for CASSLDPGQGSDTQYF.

This rearrangement joins TRBV5-1 to TRBJ2-3; possible D gene TRBD2, 5 bases. The CDR3 covers 15 residues. The germline V and J ends were trimmed by 0 bases and 6 bases, with 14 bases remaining between them. CDR1 and CDR2 from the germline V gene are SGHRS and YFSETQ. CDR3 sequence (DNA): TGCGCCAGCAGCTTGGGGACTGTAAAAGCGGATACGCAGTATTTT. Amino acids: CASSLGTVKADTQYF.

This chain links TRBV19 with TRBJ2-1; TRBD2 matches 8 bases. Looked up from germline, CDR1 is LNHDA and CDR2 is SQIVND (reference sequence). The CDR3 loop spans 14 amino acids. J was trimmed by 9 bases and V by 4 bases; bases with no gene match: 8. The CDR3 DNA follows: TGTGCCAGTAGTACTACCGGGACTAGGGGTGAGCAGTTCTTC. It translates to CASSTTGTRGEQFF.

The chain uses TRBV19 and TRBJ1-5, with TRBD1 identical over 7 bases. V lost 2 bases and J lost 6; bases outside the gene matches: 4. The CDR3 sequence is 14 residues long. The germline V gene encodes CDR1 LNHDA and CDR2 SQIVND (reference sequence). CDR3 nucleotide sequence: TGTGCCAGTAGTATATTAGGGGGCCCTCAGCCCCAGCATTTT. It specifies CASSILGGPQPQHF.

This clone is labeled medium-sized. The chain's CDR3 is CASSPNREETQYF. Here the CDR3 DNA reads TGTGCCAGCTCACCAAACAGGGAAGAGACCCAGTACTTC. The chain links TRBV18 to TRBJ2-5, with D possibly being TRBD1 (6 bases). V dropped 2 bases and J dropped 3 bases, with 7 bases sitting between them. Germline CDR1 is KGHSH and CDR2 is LQKENI. The CDR3 runs to 13 residues.

V and J are TRBV30 and TRBJ1-6; a weak D match, TRBD1 (5 bases). V was trimmed by 4 bases and J by 7 bases, leaving 17 bases between them. The CDR3 is made up of 15 amino acids. Germline loops: CDR1 GTSNPN, CDR2 SVGIG (reference sequence). Here the CDR3 reads CAWTRDLAFNSPLHF. CDR3 nucleotide sequence: TGTGCCTGGACCCGGGACTTGGCCTTCAATTCACCCCTCCACTTT.

The chain couples TRBV20-1 to TRBJ2-5; D is perhaps TRBD2 (5 bases). The CDR3 is 11 residues long. The V gene's germline CDR1 is DFQATT and CDR2 SNEGSKA (reference sequence). With 6 bases removed from V and 5 bases from J, the gap between germline ends came to 10 bases. Here the CDR3 reads CSAEGRETQYF. The CDR3 nucleotides are TGCAGTGCCGAGGGTCGGGAGACCCAGTACTTC.

The gene calls are TRBV7-9 and TRBJ2-1; TRBD2 matches 9 bases. CDR1 is SEHNR and CDR2 is FQNEAQ in the germline V gene (reference sequence). This CDR3 has 15 amino acids. Unmatched junction bases numbered 6, after V lost 5 bases and J lost 4 bases. In DNA form, the CDR3 reads TGTGCCAGCAGCCCCCTAGCGGGGTCTTACAATGAGCAGTTCTTC. As protein: CASSPLAGSYNEQFF. The whole variable domain, filled in from reference TRBV7-9 and TRBJ2-1, reads DTGVSQNPRHKITKRGQNVTFRCDPISEHNRLYWYRQTLGQGPEFLTYFQNEAQLEKSRLLSDRFSAERPKGSFSTLEIQRTEQGDSAMYLCASSPLAGSYNEQFFGPGTRLTVL.

This clone was recorded once. This sequence joins TRBV28 and TRBJ1-5; D unresolved. V was cut by 3 bases and J by 2 bases, with 11 bases left in between. There are 15 residues in the CDR3. Germline CDR1 is MDHEN and CDR2 is SYDVKM. The CDR3 DNA is TGTGCCAGCAGTTTGGGCCAAATTGGCAATCAGCCCCAGCATTTT. It is translated as CASSLGQIGNQPQHF.

V gene TRBV7-9 combines with J gene TRBJ1-2; D uncertain. The CDR3 loop spans 14 amino acids. CDR1 SEHNR and CDR2 FQNEAQ come from the germline V gene (reference sequence). V shed 5 bases and J shed 8 bases, with 18 bases lying between them. As DNA, the CDR3 is TGTGCCAGCAGCCCGACTGGGGAGGTCTCAGGCTACACCTTC. This gives the protein CASSPTGEVSGYTF.

The chain links TRBV29-1 to TRBJ2-5; the match to TRBD1 covers 8 bases. The CDR3 has 14 amino acids. V lost 1 base and J lost 5; bases outside the gene matches: 6. Germline V gene data show CDR1 as SQVTM and CDR2 as ANQGSEA. In DNA form, the CDR3 reads TGCAGCGTTGAAGGTCAGGGGGCCGGGGAGACCCAGTACTTC. It yields the protein CSVEGQGAGETQYF. The whole variable domain, filled in from reference TRBV29-1 and TRBJ2-5, reads SAVISQKPSRDICQRGTSLTIQCQVDSQVTMMFWYRQQPGQSLTLIATANQGSEATYESGFVIDKFPISRPNLTFSTLTVSNMSPEDSSIYLCSVEGQGAGETQYFGPGTRLLVL.

V and J are TRBV6-5 and TRBJ1-1; D is undetermined. Germline V gene data show CDR1 as MNHEY and CDR2 as SVGAGI. Trimming removed 6 bases at V and 6 bases at J, with 20 bases between. This CDR3 is 15 amino acids long. DNA of the CDR3: TGTGCCAGCAGAATTACCGGGATGAGTAACGCTGAAGCTTTCTTT. As protein: CASRITGMSNAEAFF.

This clone was observed a handful of times. The chain couples TRBV7-9 to TRBJ2-2; unclear D gene. The CDR3 has 13 amino acids. The V end was cut by 6 bases, the J end by 3 bases, with 8 bases between. Looked up from germline, CDR1 is SEHNR and CDR2 is FQNEAQ (reference sequence). In DNA form, the CDR3 reads TGTGCCAGCAGTATCGGTTACACCGGGGAGCTGTTTTTT. This translates into CASSIGYTGELFF.

This chain links TRBV18 with TRBJ2-1; 10 bases align to TRBD2. The V segment lost 1 base and the J segment 2 bases; nucleotides outside the gene matches: 11. This CDR3 has 19 amino acids. Germline V gene data show CDR1 as KGHSH and CDR2 as LQKENI. CDR3 sequence: CASSPLSPSGSATYNEQFF. The DNA of the CDR3 is TGTGCCAGCTCACCACTCTCCCCTAGCGGGAGTGCTACCTACAATGAGCAGTTCTTC.

This sequence joins TRBV27 and TRBJ1-2, with D maybe TRBD1 (5 bases). Germline CDR1 MNHEY, CDR2 SMNVEV (reference sequence). V lost 7 bases and J lost 4, with 7 bases in between. The CDR3 runs to 11 residues. CDR3 nucleotide sequence: TGTGCCAGCAAAGGGGCCTATGGCTACACCTTC. Residues: CASKGAYGYTF.

The V call is TRBV10-3, the J call TRBJ2-7; 14 positions match TRBD2. There are 15 residues in the CDR3. Germline assignment: CDR1 ENHRY and CDR2 SYGVKD. Losses at the gene ends were 5 bases for V and 4 bases for J; bases not matched to a gene: 4. CDR3 sequence (DNA): TGTGCCATCAGTCCCGGGACTAGCGGGGGATACGAGCAGTACTTC. Its protein is CAISPGTSGGYEQYF.

The chain joins TRBV7-2 to TRBJ2-5; the D gene is possibly TRBD1 (6 bases). The germline V and J ends were trimmed by 6 bases and 2 bases, with 10 bases remaining between them. CDR1 is SGHTA, CDR2 FQGNSA, per germline. CDR3 length: 13 residues. This chain's CDR3 is CASSRTAQETQYF. CDR3 nucleotide sequence: TGTGCCAGCAGTCGGACAGCTCAAGAGACCCAGTACTTC. Full variable domain (missing parts from reference TRBV7-2 and TRBJ2-5): GAGVSQSPSNKVTEKGKDVELRCDPISGHTALYWYRQSLGQGLEFLIYFQGNSAPDKSGLPSDRFSAERTGGSVSTLTIQRTQQEDSAVYLCASSRTAQETQYFGPGTRLLVL.

This chain joins TRBV10-3 and TRBJ2-7; TRBD1 aligns across 8 bases. The CDR3 totals 13 residues. The V gene end was trimmed by 10 bases and the J gene end by 2 bases; junction bases not matched to a gene: 7. Germline-derived CDR1 and CDR2 are ENHRY and SYGVKD. The CDR3 bases are TGTGCCAGCGGACAGGGTATGGCCTACGAGCAGTACTTC. Translated: CASGQGMAYEQYF.

The V and J genes are TRBV6-1 and TRBJ2-1; 8 bases are a match to TRBD2. The CDR3 totals 17 residues. J gave up 4 bases and V 2 bases, and 10 bases lay outside the gene matches. Looked up from germline, CDR1 is MNHNS and CDR2 is SASEGT. CDR3 in amino acids: CASSERGYGRVYNEQFF. For the CDR3, the DNA is TGTGCCAGCAGTGAACGGGGTTACGGGAGGGTGTACAATGAGCAGTTCTTC.

The chain has TRBV19 and TRBJ2-4; possible D gene TRBD1, 5 bases. The V gene's germline CDR1 is LNHDA and CDR2 SQIVND (reference sequence). The V gene lost 5 bases and the J gene lost 3 bases, with 20 bases spanning the gap. The CDR3 contains 17 residues. This CDR3 reads CASSPTKGFNGKNIQYF. The CDR3 DNA reads as TGTGCCAGTAGTCCCACAAAGGGGTTTAATGGCAAAAACATTCAGTACTTC. The variable domain in full, completed from reference TRBV19 and TRBJ2-4, reads DGGITQSPKYLFRKEGQNVTLSCEQNLNHDAMYWYRQDPGQGLRLIYYSQIVNDFQKGDIAEGYSVSREKKESFPLTVTSAQKNPTAFYLCASSPTKGFNGKNIQYFGAGTRLSVL.

The chain combines TRBV10-3 with TRBJ2-1, with D uncertain. V was trimmed by 0 bases and J by 10 bases, leaving 4 bases between them. Germline lookup yields CDR1 ENHRY and CDR2 SYGVKD. The CDR3 runs to 11 residues. For the CDR3, the DNA is TGTGCCATCAGTGAGTCGAGGGAGCAGTTCTTC. It encodes CAISESREQFF.

The J gene is TRBJ2-7, the V gene TRBV28; D perhaps matches TRBD1 (6 bases). The CDR3 is made up of 13 amino acids. Germline-derived CDR1 and CDR2 are MDHEN and SYDVKM. The CDR3 nucleotides are TGTGCTAGCCGGTCCAGGGGAAGGCGCGAGCAGTACTTC. Its protein is CASRSRGRREQYF.

There are a few counts of this clone. The CDR3: CASSRDRERAFF. As DNA, the CDR3 is TGTGCCAGCAGCCGAGACCGGGAGCGGGCTTTCTTT. This chain joins TRBV11-2 and TRBJ1-1; D remains unclear. There are 12 residues in the CDR3. V dropped 5 bases and J dropped 11 bases, with 15 bases sitting between them. CDR1 and CDR2 (germline): SGHAT, FQNNGV. Using reference TRBV11-2 and TRBJ1-1 for the parts outside the CDR3, the full variable domain is EAGVAQSPRYKIIEKRQSVAFWCNPISGHATLYWYQQILGQGPKLLIQFQNNGVVDDSQLPKDRFSAERLKGVDSTLKIQPAKLEDSAVYLCASSRDRERAFFGQGTRLTVV.

CDR3 residues: CASTPGETTDTQYF. The DNA of the CDR3 is TGTGCCAGCACCCCGGGAGAGACCACAGATACGCAGTATTTT. V is TRBV9 and J is TRBJ2-3; the D gene is possibly TRBD2 (6 bases). CDR1 and CDR2 from the germline V gene are SGDLS and YYNGEE. The CDR3 totals 14 residues. Between the trimmed V and J ends, which lost 6 bases and 2 bases, there was a span of 13 bases.

The chain joins TRBV20-1 to TRBJ1-1, with D unclear. The germline V gene has CDR1 DFQATT and CDR2 SNEGSKA (reference sequence). CDR3 length: 11 amino acids. V was cut by 6 bases and J by 7 bases, with 12 bases left in between. CDR3 sequence (DNA): TGCAGTGCGAGGAGAATGCGTGAAGCTTTCTTT. As protein: CSARRMREAFF.

The chain couples TRBV7-2 to TRBJ1-6; D ambiguous. CDR1 and CDR2 from the germline V gene are SGHTA and FQGNSA. Deletions cut 8 bases from V and 0 bases from J, with 17 bases between. CDR3 length equals 17 residues. The CDR3 DNA follows: TGTGCCAGCGGCCCCTCGGGGTCGAGCTCCTATAATTCACCCCTCCACTTT. Protein product: CASGPSGSSSYNSPLHF.

The chain employs TRBV30 and TRBJ2-1; D possibly corresponds to TRBD2 (5 bases). V was pared by 3 bases and J by 9 bases, with 15 bases between. CDR3 size: 13 residues. Germline V gene sequence: CDR1 GTSNPN, CDR2 SVGIG (reference sequence). Here the CDR3 reads CAWRYGLAGEQFF. CDR3 nucleotides: TGTGCCTGGAGATATGGGCTAGCCGGTGAGCAGTTCTTC. Variable domain in full (rest from reference TRBV30 and TRBJ2-1): SQTIHQWPATLVQPVGSPLSLECTVEGTSNPNLYWYRQAAGRGLQLLFYSVGIGQISSEVPQNLSASRPQDRQFILSSKKLLLSDSGFYLCAWRYGLAGEQFFGPGTRLTVL.

The V gene is TRBV2, the J gene TRBJ2-7; 11 nucleotides match TRBD1. The J segment lost 6 bases and the V segment lost 2 bases, leaving 6 bases of the junction unmatched. This CDR3 has 15 amino acids. In germline, CDR1 is SNHLY, CDR2 FYNNEI. The CDR3 region has the DNA TGTGCCAGCAGTGAAAGTCGAGGACAGGGGGCCGAGCAGTACTTC. It translates to CASSESRGQGAEQYF.

This chain links TRBV4-2 with TRBJ2-7, with D possibly being TRBD2 (7 bases). Germline assignment: CDR1 LGHNA and CDR2 YNFKEQ. The CDR3 runs to 15 residues. The V and J ends lost 3 bases and 2 bases respectively, with 14 bases between them. CDR3 amino acids: CASSQGGAQAYEQYF. For the CDR3, the DNA is TGTGCCAGCAGCCAGGGGGGGGCGCAGGCCTACGAGCAGTACTTC.